This T cell receptor (beta chain) was recovered during a study of shared clonotypes between healthy human individuals. About this clone: Antigen: not known.

Study-wide results and limits: Since donors were few, the genetic and exposure-history diversity represented was limited.

Per the germline V gene, CDR1 is MDHEN and CDR2 is SYDVKM. This CDR3 is built from 13 residues. V was shortened by 6 bases and J by 3 bases, with 8 bases between the two germline ends. The sequenced material, unsorted PBMC DNA, was run on ten immunoSEQ deep assay plates. Repertoires were generated with immunoSEQ multiplex PCR, while TCRdb's copy carries only in-frame clones and drops some. Of fewer than 650,000 clones in the sample, about 79% were seen once. HIV-negative, healthy adults without recent acute infections or vaccinations were the donors. This TCR was recovered from a woman aged 40 to 49 in good health. Some clones in this sample may be carry-over from other donors' samples. The rearrangement joins TRBV28 to TRBJ1-4; no clear D. The specimen was PBMCs. As DNA, the CDR3 is TGTGCCAGCAGCCGGTACTCTAATGAAAAACTGTTTTTT. Residues: CASSRYSNEKLFF.